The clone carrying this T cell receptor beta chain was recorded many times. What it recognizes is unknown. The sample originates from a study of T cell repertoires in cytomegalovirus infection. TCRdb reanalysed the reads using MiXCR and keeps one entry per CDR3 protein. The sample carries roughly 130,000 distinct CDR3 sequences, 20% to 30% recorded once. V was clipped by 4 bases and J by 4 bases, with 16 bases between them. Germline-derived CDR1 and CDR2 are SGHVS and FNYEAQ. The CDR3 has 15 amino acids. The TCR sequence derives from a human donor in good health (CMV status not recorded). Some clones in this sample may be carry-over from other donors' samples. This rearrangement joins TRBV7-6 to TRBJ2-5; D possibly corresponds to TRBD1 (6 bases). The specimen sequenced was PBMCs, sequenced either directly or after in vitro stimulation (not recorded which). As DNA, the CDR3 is TGTGCCAGCAGCTCCGTTACAGGGTGGGGAGAGACCCAGTACTTC. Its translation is CASSSVTGWGETQYF.